A selection of T cell receptor beta chains follows, all from one sample in a study of T cells in Graves' hyperthyroidism and ophthalmopathy. TCRdb re-derived calls from the multiplex PCR reads in MiXCR, one entry per CDR3 protein. The sample yields about 660,000 distinct CDR3 sequences, 45% seen once. The specimen was peripheral blood or thyroid tissue (not recorded which). The source is an adult man with Graves' disease, either hyperthyroidism or ophthalmopathy (not recorded which). Both conserved end residues are part of each CDR3. The order of the fields is J gene, V gene, D gene, clone size, CDR3 DNA, CDR3 protein. The D gene is left open where the match is weak. Only some rows state a clone size, as once, few, many or a class for expanded clones.

J: TRBJ1-1
V: TRBV9
D: NA
size: NA
DNA: TGTGCCAGCAGCCGTACAGGTTCAGGTTCGGACACTGAAGCTTTCTTT
CDR3: CASSRTGSGSDTEAFF

J: TRBJ2-5
V: TRBV29-1
D: TRBD2
size: NA
DNA: TGCAGTCCATCCGGGGGGATAGGCCAGTACTTC
CDR3: CSPSGGIGQYF

J: TRBJ2-7
V: TRBV29-1
D: NA
size: many
DNA: TGCAGCGTTGAAGGAGCAGGCGCACCCTACGAGCAGTACTTC
CDR3: CSVEGAGAPYEQYF

J: TRBJ2-3
V: TRBV15
D: TRBD2
size: once
DNA: TGTGCCACCAGCTTCGGACTAGCGGGATCGGGGGATACGCAGTATTTT
CDR3: CATSFGLAGSGDTQYF

J: TRBJ2-2
V: TRBV19
D: TRBD2
size: NA
DNA: TGTGCCAGTAGTATCCCGGGACTACCGAACACCCGGGAGCTGTTTTTT
CDR3: CASSIPGLPNTRELFF

J: TRBJ1-2
V: TRBV19
D: NA
size: few
DNA: TGTGCCAGTAGTATCCTCAGTAACTATGGCTACACCTTC
CDR3: CASSILSNYGYTF

J: TRBJ2-5
V: TRBV2
D: NA
size: many
DNA: TGTGCCAGCAGTTGGGGTAGGGGTGAGACCCAGTACTTC
CDR3: CASSWGRGETQYF

J: TRBJ2-7
V: TRBV29-1
D: TRBD1
size: NA
DNA: TGCAGCGCCGGGACTACCGGGACAGGGGATCGGTACTTC
CDR3: CSAGTTGTGDRYF

J: TRBJ2-5
V: TRBV2
D: NA
size: many
DNA: TGTGCCAGCAGTGGACGGGAGTGGGGGGAGACCCAGTACTTC
CDR3: CASSGREWGETQYF

J: TRBJ1-4
V: TRBV5-6
D: NA
size: NA
DNA: TGTGCCAGCAGCTTATGGCGGGGGACTGAAAAACTGTTTTTT
CDR3: CASSLWRGTEKLFF

J: TRBJ2-7
V: TRBV5-4
D: TRBD1
size: few
DNA: TGTGCCAGCAGCCGGGACAGGGAGGAAGAGCAGTACTTC
CDR3: CASSRDREEEQYF

J: TRBJ2-7
V: TRBV7-2
D: TRBD1
size: NA
DNA: TGTGCCAGCAGCAAAACCGGGACAGGTCCCACCTACGAGCAGTACTTC
CDR3: CASSKTGTGPTYEQYF

J: TRBJ1-2
V: TRBV10-2
D: NA
size: few
DNA: TGCGCCAGCCCGAAAAGTACGACGGTTGACAAAACTAACTATGGCTACACCTTC
CDR3: CASPKSTTVDKTNYGYTF

J: TRBJ2-7
V: TRBV7-8
D: NA
size: NA
DNA: TGTGCCAGCAGCTTGGACGCTCACTCCTACGAGCAGTACTTC
CDR3: CASSLDAHSYEQYF

J: TRBJ1-2
V: TRBV9
D: NA
size: NA
DNA: TGTGCCAGCAGCCCCCCGAAGGCGGCGAATGCCTATGGCTACACCTTC
CDR3: CASSPPKAANAYGYTF

J: TRBJ1-3
V: TRBV15
D: NA
size: NA
DNA: TGTGCCACCAGCGGGGAGACGGGTCGGACCGATTTT
CDR3: CATSGETGRTDF

J: TRBJ1-5
V: TRBV20-1
D: NA
size: many
DNA: TGCAGTGCTAGTTCGGATTATCAGCCCCAGCATTTT
CDR3: CSASSDYQPQHF

J: TRBJ2-2
V: TRBV2
D: NA
size: many
DNA: TGTGCCAGCAGTGACTTCGCGGGCCCGAACACCGGGGAGCTGTTTTTT
CDR3: CASSDFAGPNTGELFF

J: TRBJ1-4
V: TRBV2
D: NA
size: many
DNA: TGTGCCAGCAGTGTTGGGACCTCCGCAACTAATGAAAAACTGTTTTTT
CDR3: CASSVGTSATNEKLFF

J: TRBJ2-7
V: TRBV2
D: NA
size: once
DNA: TGTGCCAGCAGACCCTGGAGCTCCTACGAGCAGTACTTC
CDR3: CASRPWSSYEQYF

J: TRBJ2-5
V: TRBV20-1
D: TRBD2
size: NA
DNA: TGCAGTGCTAGGACTAGCGGGAACAATGAGACCCAGTACTTC
CDR3: CSARTSGNNETQYF

J: TRBJ1-4
V: TRBV20-1
D: TRBD1
size: few
DNA: TGCAGTGTTCGGGACAGTCCAACTAATGAAAAACTGTTTTTT
CDR3: CSVRDSPTNEKLFF

J: TRBJ1-2
V: TRBV29-1
D: NA
size: many
DNA: TGCAGCGTTGAACCGGACAGCTCCTTCTATGGCTACACCTTC
CDR3: CSVEPDSSFYGYTF

J: TRBJ2-7
V: TRBV10-3
D: NA
size: few
DNA: TGTGCCACCCAAGGGGAAGTCGAGCAGTACTTC
CDR3: CATQGEVEQYF

J: TRBJ1-1
V: TRBV20-1
D: TRBD1
size: NA
DNA: TGCAGTGCTAGGGGACAGCTTTTGAACACTGAAGCTTTCTTT
CDR3: CSARGQLLNTEAFF

J: TRBJ1-1
V: TRBV29-1
D: NA
size: many
DNA: TGCAGCGTTGAAGGCCGGGACCGAACTGAAGCTTTCTTT
CDR3: CSVEGRDRTEAFF

J: TRBJ1-5
V: TRBV9
D: NA
size: NA
DNA: TGTGCCAGCAGCCAAGGGGATCGCGGTAATAGCAATCAGCCCCAGCATTTT
CDR3: CASSQGDRGNSNQPQHF

J: TRBJ1-2
V: TRBV7-3
D: TRBD1
size: many
DNA: TGTGCCAGCAGCGTACCCGGGACAGCCACCTATGGCTACACCTTC
CDR3: CASSVPGTATYGYTF

J: TRBJ2-7
V: TRBV11-2
D: NA
size: NA
DNA: TGTGCCAGCAGTTACTCAGACAGCGCCTACGAGCAGTACTTC
CDR3: CASSYSDSAYEQYF

J: TRBJ2-5
V: TRBV7-8
D: NA
size: NA
DNA: TGCGCCAGCAGCCAAAACCCTTCCTTACAAGAGACCCAGTACTTC
CDR3: CASSQNPSLQETQYF

J: TRBJ1-2
V: TRBV2
D: TRBD1
size: NA
DNA: TGTGCCAGCCGCGGACAGGACTATGGCTACACCTTC
CDR3: CASRGQDYGYTF

J: TRBJ2-3
V: TRBV10-3
D: NA
size: NA
DNA: TGTGCCATCAGTGCGGCGGGACCCACAGATACGCAGTATTTT
CDR3: CAISAAGPTDTQYF

J: TRBJ2-7
V: TRBV10-3
D: NA
size: NA
DNA: TGTGCCATCAGTTTGGTTCTCTACGAGCAGTACTTC
CDR3: CAISLVLYEQYF

J: TRBJ2-5
V: TRBV10-3
D: NA
size: many
DNA: TGTGCCATCAGTGGAGAGACAGGCCAAGAGACCCAGTACTTC
CDR3: CAISGETGQETQYF

J: TRBJ2-6
V: TRBV11-2
D: NA
size: NA
DNA: TGTGCCAGCAGCGCAGGGGTTACTGGGGCCAACGTCCTGACTTTC
CDR3: CASSAGVTGANVLTF

J: TRBJ2-2
V: TRBV2
D: NA
size: NA
DNA: TGTGCCAGCAGTGGAAGGACACGGAACACCGGGGAGCTGTTTTTT
CDR3: CASSGRTRNTGELFF

J: TRBJ2-7
V: TRBV2
D: NA
size: few
DNA: TGTGCCAGCAGTTCCCGGGACGAACCCTACGAGCAGTACTTC
CDR3: CASSSRDEPYEQYF

J: TRBJ1-1
V: TRBV7-6
D: NA
size: NA
DNA: TGTGCCAGCAGTGAAGCGCCCCGCACTGAAGCTTTCTTT
CDR3: CASSEAPRTEAFF

J: TRBJ1-5
V: TRBV7-9
D: TRBD1
size: many
DNA: TGTGCCAGCAGCGGAGAGGACAGGAATCAGCCCCAGCATTTT
CDR3: CASSGEDRNQPQHF

J: TRBJ2-2
V: TRBV7-4
D: NA
size: many
DNA: TGTGCCAGCAGCTTAGGACAGCAAAACACCGGGGAGCTGTTTTTT
CDR3: CASSLGQQNTGELFF

J: TRBJ2-2
V: TRBV7-9
D: TRBD2
size: NA
DNA: TGTGCCAGCCGACCGGGACTAGCCACCGGGGAGCTGTTTTTT
CDR3: CASRPGLATGELFF

J: TRBJ1-6
V: TRBV27
D: NA
size: few
DNA: TGTGCCAGCAGTTTAACAGCCGAATCACCCCTCCACTTT
CDR3: CASSLTAESPLHF

J: TRBJ2-5
V: TRBV5-4
D: TRBD2
size: NA
DNA: TGTGCCAGCAGTCGGGGACTAGCGGGGCCGGAGGAGACCCAGTACTTC
CDR3: CASSRGLAGPEETQYF

J: TRBJ1-5
V: TRBV29-1
D: NA
size: many
DNA: TGCAGCGTTGGTACGGGGGAGCCCGAGAGGCCCCAGCATTTT
CDR3: CSVGTGEPERPQHF

J: TRBJ2-2
V: TRBV6-1
D: NA
size: NA
DNA: TGTGCCAGCAGGGACAGGGAGGGCCTCAACACCGGGGAGCTGTTTTTT
CDR3: CASRDREGLNTGELFF

J: TRBJ1-6
V: TRBV7-8
D: NA
size: few
DNA: TGTGCCAGCAGCTTAAGCTCGGGGGCTTCCTATAATTCACCCCTCCACTTT
CDR3: CASSLSSGASYNSPLHF

J: TRBJ1-1
V: TRBV14
D: NA
size: NA
DNA: TGTGCCAGCAGCCAAGTTAGCAGGACTACCGAAGCTTTCTTT
CDR3: CASSQVSRTTEAFF